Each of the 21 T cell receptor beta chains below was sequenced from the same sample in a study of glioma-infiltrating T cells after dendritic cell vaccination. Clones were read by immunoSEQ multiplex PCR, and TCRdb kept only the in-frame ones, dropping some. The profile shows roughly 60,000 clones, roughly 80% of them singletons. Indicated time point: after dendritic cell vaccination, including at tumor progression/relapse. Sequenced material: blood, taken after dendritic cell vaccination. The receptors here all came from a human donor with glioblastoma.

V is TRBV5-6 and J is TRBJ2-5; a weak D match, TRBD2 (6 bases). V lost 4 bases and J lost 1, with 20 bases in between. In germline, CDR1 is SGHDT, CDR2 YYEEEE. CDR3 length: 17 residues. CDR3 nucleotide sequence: TGTGCCAGCAGCCCCCGGGGGACCGTCCTCATCCAAGAGACCCAGTACTTC. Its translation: CASSPRGTVLIQETQYF.

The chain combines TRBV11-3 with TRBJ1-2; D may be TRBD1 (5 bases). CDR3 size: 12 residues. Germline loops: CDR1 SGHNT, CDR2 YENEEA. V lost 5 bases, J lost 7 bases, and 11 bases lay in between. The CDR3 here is CASSPRQPGYTF. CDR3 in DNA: TGTGCCAGCAGCCCACGACAGCCTGGCTACACCTTC.

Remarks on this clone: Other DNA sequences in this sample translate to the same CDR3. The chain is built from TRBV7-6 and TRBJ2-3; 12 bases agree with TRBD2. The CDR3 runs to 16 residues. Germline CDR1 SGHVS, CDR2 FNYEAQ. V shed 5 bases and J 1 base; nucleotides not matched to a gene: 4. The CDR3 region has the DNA TGTGCCAGCAGCCCCAGGACTAGCGGGGGCACAGATACGCAGTATTTT. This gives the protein CASSPRTSGGTDTQYF.

CDR3 residues: CASSPHRGIAGELFF. The DNA of the CDR3 is TGTGCCAGCAGCCCCCACAGGGGGATCGCCGGGGAGCTGTTTTTT. V gene TRBV5-6 combines with J gene TRBJ2-2, with 8 bases fitting TRBD1. The V and J ends lost 4 bases and 6 bases, in that order; junction bases with no gene match: 8. CDR1 is SGHDT, CDR2 YYEEEE, per germline. This CDR3 region has 15 residues.

The CDR3 protein is CASSLQPGGEQFF. The DNA for the CDR3 is TGCGCCAGCAGCTTACAACCAGGGGGTGAGCAGTTCTTC. The chain recombines TRBV5-1 with TRBJ2-1; 7 bases map to TRBD1. The CDR3 has 13 residues. J was trimmed by 9 bases and V by 2 bases; bases with no gene match: 5. Germline CDR1 reads SGHRS; CDR2 reads YFSETQ. The full variable domain, its missing parts supplied by reference TRBV5-1 and TRBJ2-1, is KAGVTQTPRYLIKTRGQQVTLSCSPISGHRSVSWYQQTPGQGLQFLFEYFSETQRNKGNFPGRFSGRQFSNSRSEMNVSTLELGDSALYLCASSLQPGGEQFFGPGTRLTVL.

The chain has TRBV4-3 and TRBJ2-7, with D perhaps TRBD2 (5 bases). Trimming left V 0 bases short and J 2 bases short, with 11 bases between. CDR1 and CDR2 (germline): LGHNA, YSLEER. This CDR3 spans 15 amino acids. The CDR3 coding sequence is TGCGCCAGCAGCCAAGAGACCTTCGGGGCCTACGAGCAGTACTTC. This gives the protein CASSQETFGAYEQYF.

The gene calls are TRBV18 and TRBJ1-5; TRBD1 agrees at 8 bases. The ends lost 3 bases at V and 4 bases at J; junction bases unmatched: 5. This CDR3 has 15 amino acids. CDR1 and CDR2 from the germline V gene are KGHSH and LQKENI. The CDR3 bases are TGTGCCAGCTCACCGGGACAGGTGACGAATCAGCCCCAGCATTTT. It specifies CASSPGQVTNQPQHF.

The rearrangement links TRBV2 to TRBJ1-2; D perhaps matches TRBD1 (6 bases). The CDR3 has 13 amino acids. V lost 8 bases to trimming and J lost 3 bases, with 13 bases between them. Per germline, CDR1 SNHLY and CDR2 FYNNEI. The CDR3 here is CASSGDLDYGYTF. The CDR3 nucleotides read TGTGCCAGCTCAGGGGACCTTGACTATGGCTACACCTTC.

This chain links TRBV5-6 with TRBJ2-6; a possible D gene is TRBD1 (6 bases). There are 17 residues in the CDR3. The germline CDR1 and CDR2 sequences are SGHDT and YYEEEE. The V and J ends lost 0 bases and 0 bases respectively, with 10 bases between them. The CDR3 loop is CASSLEGQISGANVLTF. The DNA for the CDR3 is TGTGCCAGCAGCTTGGAAGGACAGATCTCTGGGGCCAACGTCCTGACTTTC.

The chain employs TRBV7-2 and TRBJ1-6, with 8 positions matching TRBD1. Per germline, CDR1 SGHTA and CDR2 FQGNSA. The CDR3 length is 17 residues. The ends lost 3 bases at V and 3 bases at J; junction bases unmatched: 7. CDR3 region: CASSFRTGIGYNSPLHF. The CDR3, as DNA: TGTGCCAGCAGCTTCCGGACAGGGATAGGCTATAATTCACCCCTCCACTTT.

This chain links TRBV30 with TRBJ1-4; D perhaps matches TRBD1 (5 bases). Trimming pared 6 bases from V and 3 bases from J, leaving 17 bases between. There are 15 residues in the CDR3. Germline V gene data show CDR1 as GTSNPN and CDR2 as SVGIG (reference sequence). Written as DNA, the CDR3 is TGTGCCTGCCTACTCCCGGGGGACGCTAATGAAAAACTGTTTTTT. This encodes CACLLPGDANEKLFF.

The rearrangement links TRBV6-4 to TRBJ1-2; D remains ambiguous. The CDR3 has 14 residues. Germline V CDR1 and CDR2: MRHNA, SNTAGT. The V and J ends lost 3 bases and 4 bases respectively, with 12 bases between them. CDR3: CASSEEGRGYGYTF. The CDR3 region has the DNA TGTGCCAGCAGTGAAGAAGGCCGGGGCTATGGCTACACCTTC.

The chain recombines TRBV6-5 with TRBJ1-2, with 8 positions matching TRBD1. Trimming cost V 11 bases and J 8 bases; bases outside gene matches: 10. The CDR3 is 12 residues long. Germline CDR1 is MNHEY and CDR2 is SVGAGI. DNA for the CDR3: TGTGCCGTGATGGACAGGGTAGGGGGCTACACCTTC. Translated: CAVMDRVGGYTF.

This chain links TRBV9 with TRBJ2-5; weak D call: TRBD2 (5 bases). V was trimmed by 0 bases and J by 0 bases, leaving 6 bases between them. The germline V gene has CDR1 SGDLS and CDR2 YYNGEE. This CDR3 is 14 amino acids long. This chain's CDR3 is CASSVGSDQETQYF. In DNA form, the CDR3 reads TGTGCCAGCAGCGTAGGTAGCGACCAAGAGACCCAGTACTTC.

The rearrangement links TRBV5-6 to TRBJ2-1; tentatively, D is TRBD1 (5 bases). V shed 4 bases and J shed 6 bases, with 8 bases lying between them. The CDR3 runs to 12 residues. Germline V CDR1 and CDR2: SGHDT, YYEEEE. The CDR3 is CASSPRANEQFF. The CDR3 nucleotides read TGTGCCAGCAGCCCCAGGGCCAATGAGCAGTTCTTC.

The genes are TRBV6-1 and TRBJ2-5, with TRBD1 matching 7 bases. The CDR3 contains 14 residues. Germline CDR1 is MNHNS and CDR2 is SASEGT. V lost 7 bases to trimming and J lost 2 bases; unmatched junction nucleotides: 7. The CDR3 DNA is TGTGCCAGCAACCTTGACAGGGCACAAGAGACCCAGTACTTC. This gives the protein CASNLDRAQETQYF.

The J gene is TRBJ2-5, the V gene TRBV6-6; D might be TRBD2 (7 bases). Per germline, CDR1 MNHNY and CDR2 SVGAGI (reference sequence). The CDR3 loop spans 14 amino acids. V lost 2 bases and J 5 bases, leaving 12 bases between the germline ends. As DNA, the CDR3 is TGTGCCAGCAGTTACAGGGGGGGCCTGGAGACCCAGTACTTC. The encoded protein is CASSYRGGLETQYF.

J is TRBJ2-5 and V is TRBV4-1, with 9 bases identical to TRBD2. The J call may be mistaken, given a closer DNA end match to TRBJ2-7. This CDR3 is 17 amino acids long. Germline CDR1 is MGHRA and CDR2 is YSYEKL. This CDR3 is CASSQEGAGGSSYEQYF. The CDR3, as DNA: TGCGCCAGCAGCCAAGAAGGGGCGGGGGGGAGCTCCTACGAGCAGTACTTC.

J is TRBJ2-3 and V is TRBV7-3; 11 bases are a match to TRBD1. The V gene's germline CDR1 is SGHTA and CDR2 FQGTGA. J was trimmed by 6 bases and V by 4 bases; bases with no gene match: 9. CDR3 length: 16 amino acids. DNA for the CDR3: TGTGCCAGCAGCTCGCCCGGGACAGGGGGAGCCGATACGCAGTATTTT. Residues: CASSSPGTGGADTQYF.

The CDR3 region has the DNA TGTGCCAGCAGCTCAGGACAAGAGACCCAGTACTTC. It specifies CASSSGQETQYF. The chain joins TRBV9 to TRBJ2-5; D is undetermined. Germline CDR1 and CDR2: SGDLS and YYNGEE. V shed 4 bases and J shed 2 bases, with 6 bases lying between them. This CDR3 is built from 12 residues.

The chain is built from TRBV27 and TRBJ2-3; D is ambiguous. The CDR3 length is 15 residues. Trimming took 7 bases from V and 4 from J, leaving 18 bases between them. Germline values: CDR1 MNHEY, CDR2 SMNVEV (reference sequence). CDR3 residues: CASTPSSRRADTQYF. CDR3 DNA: TGTGCCAGCACTCCTTCGTCTAGGCGAGCAGATACGCAGTATTTT.